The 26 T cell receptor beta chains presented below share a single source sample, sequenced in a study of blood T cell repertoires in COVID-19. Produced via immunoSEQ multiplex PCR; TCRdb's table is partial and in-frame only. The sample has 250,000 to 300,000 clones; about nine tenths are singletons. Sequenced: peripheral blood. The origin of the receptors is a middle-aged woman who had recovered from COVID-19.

The CDR3 loop is CASSLGGVVSNEQFF. The DNA for the CDR3 is TGTGCCAGCAGCTTGGGAGGGGTGGTGAGTAATGAGCAGTTCTTC. The rearrangement uses TRBV7-9 and TRBJ2-1; TRBD2 aligns across 7 bases. V lost 3 bases and J lost 7; bases outside the gene matches: 9. The CDR3 is 15 residues long. Germline CDR1 is SEHNR and CDR2 is FQNEAQ (reference sequence).

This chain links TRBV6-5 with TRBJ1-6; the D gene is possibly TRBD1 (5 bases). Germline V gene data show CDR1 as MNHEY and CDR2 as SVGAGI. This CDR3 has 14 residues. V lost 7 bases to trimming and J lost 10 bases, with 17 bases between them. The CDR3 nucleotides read TGTGCCAGCACCTCACCCCAGGGAAGCTCACCCCTCCACTTT. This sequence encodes CASTSPQGSSPLHF.

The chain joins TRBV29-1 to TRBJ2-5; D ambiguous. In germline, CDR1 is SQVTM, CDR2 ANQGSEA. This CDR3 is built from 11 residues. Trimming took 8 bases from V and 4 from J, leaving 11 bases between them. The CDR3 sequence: CSIQSGETQYF. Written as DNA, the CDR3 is TGCAGCATACAAAGTGGAGAGACCCAGTACTTC. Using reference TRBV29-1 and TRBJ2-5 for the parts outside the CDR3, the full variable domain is SAVISQKPSRDICQRGTSLTIQCQVDSQVTMMFWYRQQPGQSLTLIATANQGSEATYESGFVIDKFPISRPNLTFSTLTVSNMSPEDSSIYLCSIQSGETQYFGPGTRLLVL.

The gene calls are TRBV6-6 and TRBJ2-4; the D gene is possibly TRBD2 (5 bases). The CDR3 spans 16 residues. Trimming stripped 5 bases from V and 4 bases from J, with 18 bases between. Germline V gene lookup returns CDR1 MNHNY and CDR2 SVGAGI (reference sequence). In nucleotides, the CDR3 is TGTGCCAGCAGTACCCGGGATCCGATCGAGAAAAACATTCAGTACTTC. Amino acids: CASSTRDPIEKNIQYF.

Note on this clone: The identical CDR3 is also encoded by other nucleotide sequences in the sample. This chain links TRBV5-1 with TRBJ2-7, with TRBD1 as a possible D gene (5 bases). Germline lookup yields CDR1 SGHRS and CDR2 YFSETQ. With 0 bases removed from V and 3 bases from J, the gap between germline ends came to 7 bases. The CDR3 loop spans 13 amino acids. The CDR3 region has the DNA TGCGCCAGCAGCTTGGGACAGTTCTACGAGCAGTACTTC. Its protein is CASSLGQFYEQYF.

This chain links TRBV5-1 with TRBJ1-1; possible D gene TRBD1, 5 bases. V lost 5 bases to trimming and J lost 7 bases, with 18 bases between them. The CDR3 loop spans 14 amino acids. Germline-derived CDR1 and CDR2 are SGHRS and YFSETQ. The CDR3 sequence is CASSYPREGFEAFF. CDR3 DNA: TGCGCCAGCAGTTACCCCAGGGAAGGGTTTGAAGCTTTCTTT.

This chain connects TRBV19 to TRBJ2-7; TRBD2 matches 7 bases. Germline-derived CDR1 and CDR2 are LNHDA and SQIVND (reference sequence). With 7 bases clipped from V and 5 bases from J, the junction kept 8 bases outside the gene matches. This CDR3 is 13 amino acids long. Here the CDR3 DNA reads TGTGCCAGTAACTTTGGGGGGGGTGACGAGCAGTACTTC. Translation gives CASNFGGGDEQYF. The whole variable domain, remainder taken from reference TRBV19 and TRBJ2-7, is DGGITQSPKYLFRKEGQNVTLSCEQNLNHDAMYWYRQDPGQGLRLIYYSQIVNDFQKGDIAEGYSVSREKKESFPLTVTSAQKNPTAFYLCASNFGGGDEQYFGPGTRLTVT.

CDR3 sequence (DNA): TGTGCCAGCAGCAAAAGGGGAGGTTGGGATCAGCCCCAGCATTTT. It is translated as CASSKRGGWDQPQHF. V gene TRBV21-1 combines with J gene TRBJ1-5. TRBV21-1 is an annotated pseudogene. The length of the CDR3 is 15 residues.

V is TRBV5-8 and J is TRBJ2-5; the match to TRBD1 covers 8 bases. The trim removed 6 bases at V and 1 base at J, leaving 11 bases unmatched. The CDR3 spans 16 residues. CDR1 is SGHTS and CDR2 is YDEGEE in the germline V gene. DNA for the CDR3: TGTGCCAGCAACACCGGGACAGGTAGATCCCAAGAGACCCAGTACTTC. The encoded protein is CASNTGTGRSQETQYF. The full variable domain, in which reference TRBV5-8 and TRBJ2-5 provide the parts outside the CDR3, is EAGVTQSPTHLIKTRGQQATLRCSPISGHTSVYWYQQALGLGLQFLLWYDEGEERNRGNFPPRFSGRQFPNYSSELNVNALELEDSALYLCASNTGTGRSQETQYFGPGTRLLVL.

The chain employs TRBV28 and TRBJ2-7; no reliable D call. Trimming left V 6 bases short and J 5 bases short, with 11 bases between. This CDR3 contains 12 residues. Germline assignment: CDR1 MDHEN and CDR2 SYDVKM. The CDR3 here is CASSQRVDEQYF. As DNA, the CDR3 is TGTGCCAGCAGCCAGCGTGTTGACGAGCAGTACTTC.

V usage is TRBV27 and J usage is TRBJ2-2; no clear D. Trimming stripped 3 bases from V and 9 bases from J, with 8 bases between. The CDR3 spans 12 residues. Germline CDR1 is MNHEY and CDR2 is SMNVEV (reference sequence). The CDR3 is CASSFSRRELFF. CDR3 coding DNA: TGTGCCAGCAGTTTTTCCAGGCGGGAGCTGTTTTTT.

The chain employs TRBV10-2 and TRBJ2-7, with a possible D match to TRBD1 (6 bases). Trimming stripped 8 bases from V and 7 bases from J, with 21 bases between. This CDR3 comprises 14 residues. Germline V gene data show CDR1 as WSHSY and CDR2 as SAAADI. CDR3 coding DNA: TGCGCCAGCGGACCCCAGGGGCCCGGAGAAGAGCAGTACTTC. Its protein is CASGPQGPGEEQYF.

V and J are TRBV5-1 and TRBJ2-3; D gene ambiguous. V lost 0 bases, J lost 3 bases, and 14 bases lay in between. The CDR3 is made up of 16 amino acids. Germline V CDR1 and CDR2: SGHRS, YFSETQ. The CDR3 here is CASSLAGIVVTDTQYF. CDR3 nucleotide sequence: TGCGCCAGCAGCTTGGCCGGTATCGTGGTTACAGATACGCAGTATTTT. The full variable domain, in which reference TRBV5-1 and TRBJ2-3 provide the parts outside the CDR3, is KAGVTQTPRYLIKTRGQQVTLSCSPISGHRSVSWYQQTPGQGLQFLFEYFSETQRNKGNFPGRFSGRQFSNSRSEMNVSTLELGDSALYLCASSLAGIVVTDTQYFGPGTRLTVL.

CDR3 in DNA: TGTGCCAGCAGCTCTGGGGGCGACGAGCAGTACTTC. Translation gives CASSSGGDEQYF. The chain uses TRBV7-9 and TRBJ2-7, with TRBD1 as a possible D gene (6 bases). V gave up 4 bases and J gave up 5 bases, with 9 bases separating them. This CDR3 is 12 amino acids long. Germline-derived CDR1 and CDR2 are SEHNR and FQNEAQ (reference sequence). Based on the CDR3 plus reference TRBV7-9 and TRBJ2-7, the full variable domain is DTGVSQNPRHKITKRGQNVTFRCDPISEHNRLYWYRQTLGQGPEFLTYFQNEAQLEKSRLLSDRFSAERPKGSFSTLEIQRTEQGDSAMYLCASSSGGDEQYFGPGTRLTVT.

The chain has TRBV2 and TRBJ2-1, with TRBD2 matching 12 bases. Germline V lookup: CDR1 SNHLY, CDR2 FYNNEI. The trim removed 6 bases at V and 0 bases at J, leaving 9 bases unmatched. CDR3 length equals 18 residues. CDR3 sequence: CASRGLAGTTSSYNEQFF. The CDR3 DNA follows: TGTGCCAGCAGAGGACTAGCGGGAACGACGAGCTCCTACAATGAGCAGTTCTTC. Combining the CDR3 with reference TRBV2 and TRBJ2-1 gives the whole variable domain EPEVTQTPSHQVTQMGQEVILRCVPISNHLYFYWYRQILGQKVEFLVSFYNNEISEKSEIFDDQFSVERPDGSNFTLKIRSTKLEDSAMYFCASRGLAGTTSSYNEQFFGPGTRLTVL.

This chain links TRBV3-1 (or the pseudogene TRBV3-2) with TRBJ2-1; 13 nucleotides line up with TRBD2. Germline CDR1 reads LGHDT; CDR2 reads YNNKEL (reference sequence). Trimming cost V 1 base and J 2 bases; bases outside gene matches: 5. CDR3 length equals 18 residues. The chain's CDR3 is CASSQAGTSGKPYNEQFF. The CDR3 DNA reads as TGTGCCAGCAGCCAAGCAGGGACTAGCGGGAAACCCTACAATGAGCAGTTCTTC.

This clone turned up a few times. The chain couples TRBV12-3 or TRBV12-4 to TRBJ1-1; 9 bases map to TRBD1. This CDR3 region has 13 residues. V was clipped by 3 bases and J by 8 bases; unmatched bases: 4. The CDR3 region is CASSFGTGIEAFF. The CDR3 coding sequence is TGTGCCAGCAGTTTCGGGACAGGGATCGAAGCTTTCTTT.

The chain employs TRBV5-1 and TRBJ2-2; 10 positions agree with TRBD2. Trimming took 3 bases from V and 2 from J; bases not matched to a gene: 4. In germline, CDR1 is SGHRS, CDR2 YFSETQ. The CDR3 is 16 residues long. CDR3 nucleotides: TGCGCCAGCAGCTCCGGACTAGCGGAAAACACCGGGGAGCTGTTTTTT. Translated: CASSSGLAENTGELFF. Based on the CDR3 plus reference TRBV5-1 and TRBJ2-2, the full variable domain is KAGVTQTPRYLIKTRGQQVTLSCSPISGHRSVSWYQQTPGQGLQFLFEYFSETQRNKGNFPGRFSGRQFSNSRSEMNVSTLELGDSALYLCASSSGLAENTGELFFGEGSRLTVL.

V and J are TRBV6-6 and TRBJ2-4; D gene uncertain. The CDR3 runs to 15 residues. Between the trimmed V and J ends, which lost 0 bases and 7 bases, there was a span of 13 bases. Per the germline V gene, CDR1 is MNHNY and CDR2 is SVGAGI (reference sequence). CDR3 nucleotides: TGTGCCAGCAGTTACTCGACGGGTCAAGGTAACATTCAGTACTTC. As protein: CASSYSTGQGNIQYF.

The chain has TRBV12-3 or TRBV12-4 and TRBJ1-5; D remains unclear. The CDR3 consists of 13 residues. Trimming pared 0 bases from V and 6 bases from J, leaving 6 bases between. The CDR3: CASSLARSQPQHF. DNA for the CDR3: TGTGCCAGCAGTTTAGCGCGGAGTCAGCCCCAGCATTTT.

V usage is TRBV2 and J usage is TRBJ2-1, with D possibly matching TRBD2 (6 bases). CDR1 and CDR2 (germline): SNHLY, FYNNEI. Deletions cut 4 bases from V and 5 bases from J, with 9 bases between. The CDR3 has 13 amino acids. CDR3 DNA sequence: TGTGCCAGCAGTGCTGGCGGGAACAATGAGCAGTTCTTC. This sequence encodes CASSAGGNNEQFF.

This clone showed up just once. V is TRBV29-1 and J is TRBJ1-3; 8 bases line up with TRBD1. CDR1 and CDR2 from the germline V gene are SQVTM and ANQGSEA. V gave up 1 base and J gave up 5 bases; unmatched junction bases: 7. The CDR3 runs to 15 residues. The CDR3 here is CSVEVGQGARNTIYF. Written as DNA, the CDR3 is TGCAGCGTTGAAGTAGGGCAGGGGGCTAGAAACACCATATATTTT.

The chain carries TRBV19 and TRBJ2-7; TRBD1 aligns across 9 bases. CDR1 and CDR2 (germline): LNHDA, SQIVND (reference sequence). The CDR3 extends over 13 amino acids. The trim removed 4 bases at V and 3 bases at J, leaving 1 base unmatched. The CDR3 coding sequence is TGTGCCAGTAGTAGGGACAGGGACTACGAGCAGTACTTC. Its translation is CASSRDRDYEQYF.

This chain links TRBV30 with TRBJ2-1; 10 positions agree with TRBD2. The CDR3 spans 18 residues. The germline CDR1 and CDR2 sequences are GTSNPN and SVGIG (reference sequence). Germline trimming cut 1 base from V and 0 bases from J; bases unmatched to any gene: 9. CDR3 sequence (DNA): TGTGCCTGGAGTGGACTAGCGGGCCCAGCGAGCTCCTACAATGAGCAGTTCTTC. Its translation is CAWSGLAGPASSYNEQFF. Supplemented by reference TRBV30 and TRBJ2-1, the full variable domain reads SQTIHQWPATLVQPVGSPLSLECTVEGTSNPNLYWYRQAAGRGLQLLFYSVGIGQISSEVPQNLSASRPQDRQFILSSKKLLLSDSGFYLCAWSGLAGPASSYNEQFFGPGTRLTVL.

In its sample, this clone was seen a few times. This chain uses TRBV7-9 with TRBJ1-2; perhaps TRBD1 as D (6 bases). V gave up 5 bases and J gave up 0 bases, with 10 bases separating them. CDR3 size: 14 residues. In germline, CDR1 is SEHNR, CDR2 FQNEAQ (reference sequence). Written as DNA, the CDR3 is TGTGCCAGCAGCCCGGGACACTCTAACTATGGCTACACCTTC. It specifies CASSPGHSNYGYTF.

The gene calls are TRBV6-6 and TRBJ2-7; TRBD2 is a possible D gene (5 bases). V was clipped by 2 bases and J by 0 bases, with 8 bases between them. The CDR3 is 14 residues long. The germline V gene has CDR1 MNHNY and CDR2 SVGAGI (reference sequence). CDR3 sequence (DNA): TGTGCCAGCAGTTACGGCGGGCCCTCCTACGAGCAGTACTTC. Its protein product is CASSYGGPSYEQYF.